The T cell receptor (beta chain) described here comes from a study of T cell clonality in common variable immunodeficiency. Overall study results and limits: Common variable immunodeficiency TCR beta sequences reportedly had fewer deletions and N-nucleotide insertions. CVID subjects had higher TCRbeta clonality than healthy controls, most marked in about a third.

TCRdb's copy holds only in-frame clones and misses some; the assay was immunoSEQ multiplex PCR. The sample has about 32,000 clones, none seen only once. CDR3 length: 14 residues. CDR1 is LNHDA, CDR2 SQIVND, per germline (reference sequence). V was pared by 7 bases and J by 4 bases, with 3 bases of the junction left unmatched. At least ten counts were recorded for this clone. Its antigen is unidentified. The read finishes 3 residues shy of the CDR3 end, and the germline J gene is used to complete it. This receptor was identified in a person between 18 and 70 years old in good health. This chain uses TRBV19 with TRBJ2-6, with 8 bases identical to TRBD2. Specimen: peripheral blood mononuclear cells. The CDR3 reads CASTRGAGANVLTF. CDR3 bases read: TGTGCCAGTACGCGGGGGGCGGGGGCCAACGTC.